Following are 10 T cell receptor beta chains from one sample sequenced in a study of T cell responses to AZD1222 COVID-19 vaccine. Profiling relied on immunoSEQ multiplex PCR, and the TCRdb table lists in-frame clones only, not all of them. The sample holds more than 85,000 clones, around 90% seen once. The sample here was peripheral blood, taken on day 0 of AZD1222 vaccination. These receptors were obtained from an adult in good health.

V is TRBV7-5 and J is TRBJ2-1; the table's D call, TRBD2, was not checked against the DNA. TRBV7-5 is deemed a pseudogene. The CDR3 is made up of 14 amino acids. The CDR3 reads CARSSGTERGSQFF. As DNA, the CDR3 is TGTGCCAGAAGCTCGGGGACGGAGCGGGGGTCTCAGTTCTTC.

The V and J genes are TRBV9 and TRBJ1-1, with 8 bases aligning to TRBD1. The germline V gene has CDR1 SGDLS and CDR2 YYNGEE. Trimming at V came to 3 bases and at J to 1 base, leaving 2 bases not matched to a gene. This CDR3 is built from 14 residues. CDR3 DNA: TGTGCCAGCAGCGCCGGACAGGGGAACACTGAAGCTTTCTTT. The encoded protein is CASSAGQGNTEAFF.

The rearrangement links TRBV5-6 to TRBJ2-5; a possible D gene is TRBD2 (6 bases). The V gene lost 1 base and the J gene lost 5 bases, with 15 bases spanning the gap. CDR1 SGHDT and CDR2 YYEEEE come from the germline V gene. The CDR3 is 15 amino acids. CDR3 sequence: CASSLRRLGGETQYF. DNA of the CDR3: TGTGCCAGCAGCTTGAGGCGGTTAGGAGGGGAGACCCAGTACTTC. Variable domain in full (rest from reference TRBV5-6 and TRBJ2-5): DAGVTQSPTHLIKTRGQQVTLRCSPKSGHDTVSWYQQALGQGPQFIFQYYEEEERQRGNFPDRFSGHQFPNYSSELNVNALLLGDSALYLCASSLRRLGGETQYFGPGTRLLVL.

The genes are TRBV18 and TRBJ1-1; perhaps TRBD1 as D (6 bases). V was cut by 3 bases and J by 3 bases, with 14 bases left in between. The CDR3 spans 15 residues. Germline CDR1 KGHSH, CDR2 LQKENI. The CDR3 DNA sequence: TGTGCCAGCTCACCTAGTACAGGGTGGCACACTGAAGCTTTCTTT. It yields the protein CASSPSTGWHTEAFF.

The chain couples TRBV5-6 to TRBJ1-4; D is perhaps TRBD1 (5 bases). V lost 4 bases and J 0 bases, leaving 16 bases between the germline ends. The CDR3 totals 17 residues. Germline CDR1 is SGHDT and CDR2 is YYEEEE. CDR3: CASSDLKKDTTNEKLFF. The CDR3 nucleotides read TGTGCCAGCAGCGACCTAAAAAAGGACACAACTAATGAAAAACTGTTTTTT. The whole variable domain, filled in from reference TRBV5-6 and TRBJ1-4, reads DAGVTQSPTHLIKTRGQQVTLRCSPKSGHDTVSWYQQALGQGPQFIFQYYEEEERQRGNFPDRFSGHQFPNYSSELNVNALLLGDSALYLCASSDLKKDTTNEKLFFGSGTQLSVL.

To note about this clone: Mismatch with germline at one junction end may stem from a read error. The chain links TRBV9 to TRBJ1-3; D is ambiguous. Germline CDR1 and CDR2: SGDLS and YYNGEE. The CDR3 loop spans 14 amino acids. Here the CDR3 reads CTSSDERFGNTIYF. DNA of the CDR3: TGTACCAGCAGCGACGAGAGGTTTGGAAACACCATATATTTT.

The table lists this clone with a count of one. The chain links TRBV10-3 to TRBJ1-5; D unresolved. Trimming cost V 2 bases and J 4 bases, with 9 bases left between them. Per germline, CDR1 ENHRY and CDR2 SYGVKD. CDR3 length: 14 residues. In DNA form, the CDR3 reads TGTGCCATCAGTGAGGTTTCCGTGAATCAGCCCCAGCATTTT. Protein: CAISEVSVNQPQHF.

The J gene is TRBJ1-2, the V gene TRBV29-1; D possibly corresponds to TRBD1 (6 bases). Trimming cost V 8 bases and J 8 bases, with 15 bases left between them. This CDR3 is 11 amino acids long. Germline assignment: CDR1 SQVTM and CDR2 ANQGSEA. The CDR3 loop is CSTQGRVGYTF. The CDR3 nucleotides are TGCAGCACGCAGGGGCGCGTGGGCTACACCTTC.

With respect to this clone: A read error may produce the germline difference seen at one junction end. This chain joins TRBV30 and TRBJ1-2; D ambiguous. This CDR3 comprises 13 residues. CDR1 and CDR2 (germline): GTSNPN, SVGIG (reference sequence). The chain's CDR3 is CAWSLQANYGYTF. DNA of the CDR3: TGTGCTTGGAGCCTTCAGGCCAACTATGGCTACACCTTC.

The rearrangement joins TRBV30 to TRBJ2-7; D uncertain. Germline values: CDR1 GTSNPN, CDR2 SVGIG (reference sequence). CDR3 length equals 13 residues. The V gene lost 0 bases and the J gene lost 7 bases, with 13 bases spanning the gap. The CDR3 protein is CAWSVAVPVEQYF. DNA of the CDR3: TGTGCCTGGAGTGTAGCCGTTCCGGTAGAGCAGTACTTC.